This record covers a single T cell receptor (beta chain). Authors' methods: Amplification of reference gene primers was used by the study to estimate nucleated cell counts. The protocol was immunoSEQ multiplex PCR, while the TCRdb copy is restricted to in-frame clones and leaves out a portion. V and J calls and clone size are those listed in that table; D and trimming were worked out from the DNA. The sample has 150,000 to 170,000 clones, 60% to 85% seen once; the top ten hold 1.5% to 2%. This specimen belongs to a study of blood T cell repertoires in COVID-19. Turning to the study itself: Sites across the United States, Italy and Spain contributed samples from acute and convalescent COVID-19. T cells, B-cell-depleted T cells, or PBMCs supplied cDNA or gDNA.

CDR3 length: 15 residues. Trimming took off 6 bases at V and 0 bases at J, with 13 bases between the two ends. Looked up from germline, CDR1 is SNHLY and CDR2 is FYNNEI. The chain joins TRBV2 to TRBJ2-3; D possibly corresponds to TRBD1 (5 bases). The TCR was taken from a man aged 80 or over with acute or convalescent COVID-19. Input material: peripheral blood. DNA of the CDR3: TGTGCCAGCAGCCCCCAGGGTTTTAGCACAGATACGCAGTATTTT. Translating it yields CASSPQGFSTDTQYF.